Below, 2 T cell receptor beta chains from the same sample are listed, as sequenced in a study of PD-1 blockade in classical Hodgkin lymphoma. The protocol was immunoSEQ multiplex PCR, while the TCRdb copy is restricted to in-frame clones and leaves out a portion. The sample contains some 41,000 clones, around 76% of which appear only once. Each patient experienced a relapse that followed autologous stem cell transplantation, and brentuximab vedotin exposure varied. The sample in question was peripheral blood mononuclear cells (PBMCs), obtained before the second cycle of nivolumab. Receptor source: a human donor with classical Hodgkin lymphoma.

As to this clone: This specimen includes other DNA sequences encoding the same CDR3. This chain connects TRBV7-3 to TRBJ1-1, with D tentatively TRBD1 (5 bases). The CDR3 consists of 14 residues. V lost 2 bases to trimming and J lost 2 bases, with 9 bases between them. The germline V gene has CDR1 SGHTA and CDR2 FQGTGA. CDR3 in DNA: TGTGCCAGCAGCTTAGGCGGGGGTAACACTGAAGCTTTCTTT. Translated: CASSLGGGNTEAFF.

CDR3 sequence: CASSHGVSYNEQFF. Here the CDR3 DNA reads TGCGCCAGCAGCCACGGGGTTTCCTACAATGAGCAGTTCTTC. The genes are TRBV4-3 and TRBJ2-1; D perhaps matches TRBD2 (5 bases). Looked up from germline, CDR1 is LGHNA and CDR2 is YSLEER. V was shortened by 3 bases and J by 1 base, with 7 bases between the two germline ends. This CDR3 comprises 14 residues.